The 2 T cell receptor beta chains given below trace back to one sample, sequenced in a study of human T cells and chemical hapten exposure. TCRdb re-called the RACE reads with MiXCR, one entry per CDR3 protein. Here the sample spans about 340,000 distinct CDR3 sequences, approximately 6.3% being singletons. Time point in this sample: patch test 1, 2 weeks after DPC sensitization. The treatment denotes: therapeutic diphenylcyclopropenone sensitization with weekly scalp DPC. The sample was whole blood, taken in connection with sensitization to the hapten diphenylcyclopropenone (DPC). These receptors were collected from a woman in her late teens or twenties with alopecia areata. Some clones in this sample may be carry-over from other donors' samples.

This clonotype has a count of ten or more. The chain couples TRBV6-5 to TRBJ2-1; D not resolved. The CDR3 extends over 14 amino acids. Germline V gene lookup returns CDR1 MNHEY and CDR2 SVGAGI. V was pared by 5 bases and J by 2 bases, with 10 bases between. In nucleotides, the CDR3 is TGTGCCAGCAGTAACCCAGTTCCCTACAATGAGCAGTTCTTC. It translates to CASSNPVPYNEQFF.

This clonotype was recorded a few times. J is TRBJ2-7 and V is TRBV5-1; perhaps D is TRBD1 or TRBD2 (6 bases each). The length of the CDR3 is 15 residues. V was cut by 0 bases and J by 5 bases, with 15 bases left in between. In germline, CDR1 is SGHRS, CDR2 YFSETQ. CDR3 sequence reads: CASSLVEGGSNEQYF. CDR3 nucleotides: TGCGCCAGCAGCTTGGTAGAGGGGGGAAGCAACGAGCAGTACTTC.